The sample holds one count of the clone carrying this T cell receptor beta chain. Its antigen is as yet unknown. These data belong to a study of cytomegalovirus exposure and HLA in healthy donors. Regarding the study as a whole: Analyses of presence and absence presupposed an approximately uniform sequencing depth across donors.

This PCR relied on a set of 60 Vbeta primers and 13 Jbeta primers. Only in-frame clones appear in the TCRdb table, and some are missing; sequencing was by immunoSEQ multiplex PCR. The table lists about 130,000 clones, roughly four fifths of them singletons. V shed 0 bases and J shed 0 bases, with 17 bases lying between them. The length of the CDR3 is 17 residues. Germline CDR1 and CDR2: GTSNPN and SVGIG (reference sequence). V is TRBV30 and J is TRBJ1-1; unclear D gene. The specimen was PBMCs. The sequence derives from a man aged 25-40 years in good health and CMV-seronegative. Here the CDR3 reads CAWSVLTPPTLNTEAFF. As DNA, the CDR3 is TGTGCCTGGAGTGTCCTCACACCGCCGACACTGAACACTGAAGCTTTCTTT.